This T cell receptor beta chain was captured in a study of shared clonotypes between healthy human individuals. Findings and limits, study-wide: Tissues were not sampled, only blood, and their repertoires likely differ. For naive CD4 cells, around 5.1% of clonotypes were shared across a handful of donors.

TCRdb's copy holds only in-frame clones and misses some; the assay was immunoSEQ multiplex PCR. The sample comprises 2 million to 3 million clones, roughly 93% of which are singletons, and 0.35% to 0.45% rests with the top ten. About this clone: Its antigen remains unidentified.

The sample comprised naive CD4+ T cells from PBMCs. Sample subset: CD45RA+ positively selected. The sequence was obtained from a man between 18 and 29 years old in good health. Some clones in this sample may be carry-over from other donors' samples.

CDR3 in amino acids: CASTLGRLNTEAFF. The DNA for the CDR3 is TGTGCCAGCACCCTCGGACGGTTGAACACTGAAGCTTTCTTT. The gene calls are TRBV7-8 and TRBJ1-1; D is ambiguous. Germline V lookup: CDR1 SGHVS, CDR2 FQNEAQ. Trimming left V 7 bases short and J 0 bases short, with 12 bases between. This CDR3 is 14 amino acids long.